This TCR beta chain was documented in a study of OX40 agonist ivuxolimab in advanced cancers. Study details: At about 82% male, the cohort had a mean age of 60 years, ranging from 23 to 79.

TCRdb's copy holds only in-frame clones and misses some; the assay was immunoSEQ multiplex PCR. The repertoire consists of about 11,000 clones, with less than 80% occurring once and the leading ten covering roughly 35%. The CDR3 consists of 17 residues. Germline assignment: CDR1 MDHEN and CDR2 SYDVKM. Trimming removed 1 base from V and 2 bases from J, with 18 bases in between. This TCR was recovered from an adult with an advanced solid tumor such as melanoma, head and neck, liver or kidney cancer. This rearrangement joins TRBV28 to TRBJ2-7; D perhaps matches TRBD2 (5 bases). The input for sequencing was CD4+ or CD8+ T cells sorted from blood, taken in a trial of the OX40 agonist ivuxolimab. The CDR3 region has the DNA TGTGCCAGCAGTTTATCCACCGACTACTCCCCACCCTACGAGCAGTACTTC. As protein: CASSLSTDYSPPYEQYF.